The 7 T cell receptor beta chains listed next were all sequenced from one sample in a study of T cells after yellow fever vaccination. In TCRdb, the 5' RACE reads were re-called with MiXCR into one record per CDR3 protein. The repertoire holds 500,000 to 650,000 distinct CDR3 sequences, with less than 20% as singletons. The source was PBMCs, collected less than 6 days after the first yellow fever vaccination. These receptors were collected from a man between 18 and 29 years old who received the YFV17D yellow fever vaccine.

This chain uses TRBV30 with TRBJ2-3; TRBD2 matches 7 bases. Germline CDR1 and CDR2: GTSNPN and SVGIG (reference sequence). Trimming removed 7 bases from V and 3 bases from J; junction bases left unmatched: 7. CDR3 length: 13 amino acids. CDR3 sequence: CASAGVGTDTQYF. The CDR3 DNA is TGTGCCTCGGCGGGGGTTGGGACAGATACGCAGTATTTT.

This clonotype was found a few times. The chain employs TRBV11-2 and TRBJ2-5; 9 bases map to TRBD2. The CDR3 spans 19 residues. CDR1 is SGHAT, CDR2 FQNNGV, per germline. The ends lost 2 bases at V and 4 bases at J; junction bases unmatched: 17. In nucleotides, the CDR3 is TGTGCCAGCAGCTTATATGGGGGTTCTAGCGGGGAGCGGGGAGAGACCCAGTACTTC. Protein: CASSLYGGSSGERGETQYF.

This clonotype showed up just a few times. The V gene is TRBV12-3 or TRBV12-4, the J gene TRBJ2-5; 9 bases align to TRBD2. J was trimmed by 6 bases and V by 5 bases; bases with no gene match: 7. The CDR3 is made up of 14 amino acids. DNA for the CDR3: TGTGCCAGCAGTCGTAGCGGGGGCGGTAAGACCCAGTACTTC. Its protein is CASSRSGGGKTQYF.

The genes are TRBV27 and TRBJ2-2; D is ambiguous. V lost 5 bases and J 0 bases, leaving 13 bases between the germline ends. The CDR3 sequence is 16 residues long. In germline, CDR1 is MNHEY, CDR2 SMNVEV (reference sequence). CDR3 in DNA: TGTGCCAGCAGTCACGGATCCCGTCCGAACACCGGGGAGCTGTTTTTT. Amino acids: CASSHGSRPNTGELFF.

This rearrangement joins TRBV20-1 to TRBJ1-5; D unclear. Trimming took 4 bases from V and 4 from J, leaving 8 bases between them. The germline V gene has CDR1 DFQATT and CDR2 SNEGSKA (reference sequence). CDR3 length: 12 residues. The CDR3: CSANSGNQPQHF. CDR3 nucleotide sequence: TGCAGTGCTAATTCGGGGAATCAGCCCCAGCATTTT.

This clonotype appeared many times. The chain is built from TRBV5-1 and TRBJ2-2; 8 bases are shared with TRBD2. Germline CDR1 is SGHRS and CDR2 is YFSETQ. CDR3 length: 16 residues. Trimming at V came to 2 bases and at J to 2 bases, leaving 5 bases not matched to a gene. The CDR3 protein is CASSFMTSANTGELFF. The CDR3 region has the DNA TGCGCCAGCAGCTTTATGACTAGCGCCAACACCGGGGAGCTGTTTTTT.

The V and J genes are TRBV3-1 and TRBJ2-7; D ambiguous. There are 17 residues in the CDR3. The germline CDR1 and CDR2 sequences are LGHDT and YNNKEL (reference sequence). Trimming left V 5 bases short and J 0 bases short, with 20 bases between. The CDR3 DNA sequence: TGTGCCAGCAGCACCCTTTCGGGCAGCCACCCCTCCTACGAGCAGTACTTC. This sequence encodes CASSTLSGSHPSYEQYF.